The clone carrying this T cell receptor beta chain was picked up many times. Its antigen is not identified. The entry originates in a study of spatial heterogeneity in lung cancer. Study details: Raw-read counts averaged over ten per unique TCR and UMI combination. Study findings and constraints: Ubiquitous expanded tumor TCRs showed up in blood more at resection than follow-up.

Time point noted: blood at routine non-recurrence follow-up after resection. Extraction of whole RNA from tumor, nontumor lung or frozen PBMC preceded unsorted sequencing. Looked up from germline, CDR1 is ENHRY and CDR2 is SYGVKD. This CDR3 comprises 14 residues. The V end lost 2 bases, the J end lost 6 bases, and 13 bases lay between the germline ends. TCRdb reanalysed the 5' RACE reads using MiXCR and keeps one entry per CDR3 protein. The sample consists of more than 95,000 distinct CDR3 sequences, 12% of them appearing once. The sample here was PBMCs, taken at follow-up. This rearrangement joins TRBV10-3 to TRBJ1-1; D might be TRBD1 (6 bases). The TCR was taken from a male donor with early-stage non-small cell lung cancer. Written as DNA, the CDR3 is TGTGCCATCAGTGAGCCCGACAGGCCTGCTGAAGCTTTCTTT. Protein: CAISEPDRPAEAFF.